In its sample, the clone carrying this T cell receptor (beta chain) was seen many times. Preparation of naive CD8 libraries involved roughly 20,000 to 1,000,000 sorted cells and 10%, 30% or 50% RNA. Naive CD8 T cells were sorted, and the gate applied was CD8+CD4-CCR7+CD45RA+. Trimming shortened V by 0 bases and J by 4 bases, and 26 bases separated the two germline ends. CDR3 size: 20 residues. The germline gives CDR1 MNHEY, CDR2 SVGAGI. This record comes from a study of molecular identifiers for immune sequencing clone quantification. TCRdb used MiXCR to reprocess the PCR reads, holding one entry per CDR3 protein. The sample lists about 36,000 distinct CDR3 sequences; about a fifth were seen once.

This rearrangement joins TRBV6-5 to TRBJ2-3, with D possibly matching TRBD2 (6 bases). The sequence was collected from a human donor in good health. Some libraries in this study had Jurkat cell RNA spiked in. Sequencing was done on a sample of naive CD8+ T cells from blood, with Jurkat cell RNA spiked in. Stated subset: FACS-sorted CD8+CD4-CCR7+CD45RA+ naive T cells. The CDR3, as DNA: TGTGCCAGCAGTTACTCAGGCCCCCGCGGGCCGGGGACTTCGGCAGATACGCAGTATTTT. Residues: CASSYSGPRGPGTSADTQYF.